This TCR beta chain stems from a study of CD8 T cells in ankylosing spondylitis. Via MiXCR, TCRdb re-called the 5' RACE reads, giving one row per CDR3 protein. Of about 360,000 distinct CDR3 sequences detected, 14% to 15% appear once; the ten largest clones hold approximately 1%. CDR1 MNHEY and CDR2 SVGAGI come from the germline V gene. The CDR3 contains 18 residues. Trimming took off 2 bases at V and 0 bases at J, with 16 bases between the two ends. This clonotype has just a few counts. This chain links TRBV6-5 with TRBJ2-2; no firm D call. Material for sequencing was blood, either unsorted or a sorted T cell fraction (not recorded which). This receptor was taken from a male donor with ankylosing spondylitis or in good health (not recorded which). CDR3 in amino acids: CASSYRQASSANTGELFF. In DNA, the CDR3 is TGTGCCAGCAGTTACCGGCAGGCGTCTTCCGCGAACACCGGGGAGCTGTTTTTT.